Reported below is one T cell receptor beta chain. The antigen is unknown. Blood (approximately 2.4 ml) was collected from every donor individually. The data stem from a study of monozygotic twins with inflammatory bowel disease. CDR3 size: 15 residues. CDR1 is MNHEY, CDR2 SMNVEV, per germline (reference sequence). Using the 5' RACE reads, TCRdb records one entry per CDR3 protein without DNA. In all, the sample yields more than 95,000 distinct CDR3 sequences. Notes on the study in general: Clonotypes shared with others were fewer in IBD patients than in healthy twins, especially with disease activity.

Sequenced input: blood. The V and J genes are TRBV27 and TRBJ1-5; TCRdb gives TRBD1 as the D gene, but with no DNA this cannot be confirmed. The sequence was collected from a human donor with ulcerative colitis or Crohn's disease, or a healthy co-twin of an affected twin (not recorded which). CDR3 sequence: CASSLSGAYFQPQHF.